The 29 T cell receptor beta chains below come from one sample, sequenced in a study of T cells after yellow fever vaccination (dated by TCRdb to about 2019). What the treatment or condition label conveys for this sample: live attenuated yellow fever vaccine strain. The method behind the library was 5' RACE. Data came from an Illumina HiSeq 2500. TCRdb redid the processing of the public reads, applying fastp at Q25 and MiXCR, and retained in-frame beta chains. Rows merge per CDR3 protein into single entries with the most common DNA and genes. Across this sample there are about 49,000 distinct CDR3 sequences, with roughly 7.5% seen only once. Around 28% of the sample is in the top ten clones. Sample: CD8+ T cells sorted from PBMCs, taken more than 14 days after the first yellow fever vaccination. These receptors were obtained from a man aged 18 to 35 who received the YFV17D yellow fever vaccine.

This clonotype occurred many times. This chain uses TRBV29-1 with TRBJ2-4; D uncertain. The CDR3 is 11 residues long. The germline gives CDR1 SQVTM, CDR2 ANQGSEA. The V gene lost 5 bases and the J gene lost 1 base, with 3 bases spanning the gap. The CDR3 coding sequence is TGCAGCGTTTCGGCCAAAAACATTCAGTACTTC. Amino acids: CSVSAKNIQYF.

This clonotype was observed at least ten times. The DNA of the CDR3 is TGTGCCAGCAGCCCCTTCGCGGGGGAGGACATTCAGTACTTC. Protein product: CASSPFAGEDIQYF. The chain is built from TRBV7-2 and TRBJ2-4; 7 bases agree with TRBD2. The CDR3 covers 14 residues. V was pared by 5 bases and J by 8 bases, with 9 bases of the junction left unmatched. From germline, CDR1 is SGHTA and CDR2 FQGNSA.

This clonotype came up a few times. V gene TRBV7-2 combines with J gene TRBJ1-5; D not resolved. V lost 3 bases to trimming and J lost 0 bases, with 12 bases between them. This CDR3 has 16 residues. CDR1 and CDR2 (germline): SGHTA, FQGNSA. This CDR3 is CASSLFVGISNQPQHF. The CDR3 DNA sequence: TGTGCCAGCAGCTTGTTCGTTGGCATTAGCAATCAGCCCCAGCATTTT.

The CDR3 nucleotides are TGCGCCAGCAGCCAGGAACCCGACAGTCTGAACACTGAAGCTTTCTTT. It translates to CASSQEPDSLNTEAFF. V is TRBV4-1 and J is TRBJ1-1; D is perhaps TRBD1 (5 bases). Germline lookup yields CDR1 MGHRA and CDR2 YSYEKL. CDR3 length equals 16 residues. The germline V and J ends were trimmed by 3 bases and 0 bases, with 14 bases remaining between them.

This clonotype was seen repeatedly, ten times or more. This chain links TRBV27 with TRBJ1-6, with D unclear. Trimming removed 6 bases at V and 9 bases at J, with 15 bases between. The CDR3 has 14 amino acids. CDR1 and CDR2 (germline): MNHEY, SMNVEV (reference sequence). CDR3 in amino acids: CASRPTQIRSPLHF. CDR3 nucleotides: TGTGCCAGCAGGCCCACCCAGATTCGTTCACCCCTCCACTTT.

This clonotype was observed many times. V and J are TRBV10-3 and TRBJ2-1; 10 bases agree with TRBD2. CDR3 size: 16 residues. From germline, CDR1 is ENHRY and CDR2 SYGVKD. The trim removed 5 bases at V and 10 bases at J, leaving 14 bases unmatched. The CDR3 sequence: CAISPSGSGGAIEQFF. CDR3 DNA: TGTGCCATCAGTCCGTCAGGGAGCGGGGGGGCCATAGAGCAGTTCTTC.

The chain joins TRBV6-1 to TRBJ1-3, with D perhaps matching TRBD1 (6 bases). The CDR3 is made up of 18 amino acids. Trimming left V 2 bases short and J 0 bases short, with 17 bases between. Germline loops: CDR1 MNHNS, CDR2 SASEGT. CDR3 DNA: TGTGCCAGCAGTGAAATATTCGGACAGCCCATCTCTGGAAACACCATATATTTT. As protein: CASSEIFGQPISGNTIYF.

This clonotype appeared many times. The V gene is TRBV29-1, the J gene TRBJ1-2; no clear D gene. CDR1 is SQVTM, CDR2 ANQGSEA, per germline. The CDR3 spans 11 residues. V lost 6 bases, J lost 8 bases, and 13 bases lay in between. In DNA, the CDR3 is TGCAGCGTCAGATCAGACGGGGGCTACACCTTC. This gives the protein CSVRSDGGYTF. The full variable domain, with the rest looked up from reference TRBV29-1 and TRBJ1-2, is SAVISQKPSRDICQRGTSLTIQCQVDSQVTMMFWYRQQPGQSLTLIATANQGSEATYESGFVIDKFPISRPNLTFSTLTVSNMSPEDSSIYLCSVRSDGGYTFGSGTRLTVV.

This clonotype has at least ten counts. CDR3 residues: CASSHQSNTGELFF. The CDR3 DNA reads as TGCGCCAGCAGCCACCAATCAAACACCGGGGAGCTGTTTTTT. The chain recombines TRBV4-1 with TRBJ2-2; no clear D gene. CDR3 length: 14 amino acids. Trimming stripped 3 bases from V and 2 bases from J, with 7 bases between. Germline V gene data show CDR1 as MGHRA and CDR2 as YSYEKL.

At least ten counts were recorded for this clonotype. The CDR3 nucleotides are TGTGCCAGCAGTTTTGATAATTCACCCCTCCACTTT. It is translated as CASSFDNSPLHF. V and J are TRBV12-3 or TRBV12-4 and TRBJ1-6, with D unclear. The V gene lost 3 bases and the J gene lost 5 bases, with 2 bases spanning the gap. CDR3 length: 12 amino acids.

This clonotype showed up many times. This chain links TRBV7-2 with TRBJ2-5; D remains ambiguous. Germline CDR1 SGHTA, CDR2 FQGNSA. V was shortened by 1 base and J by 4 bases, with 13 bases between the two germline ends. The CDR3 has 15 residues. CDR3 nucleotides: TGTGCCAGCAGCTTAGTTGTCAGTATGAGAGAGACCCAGTACTTC. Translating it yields CASSLVVSMRETQYF.

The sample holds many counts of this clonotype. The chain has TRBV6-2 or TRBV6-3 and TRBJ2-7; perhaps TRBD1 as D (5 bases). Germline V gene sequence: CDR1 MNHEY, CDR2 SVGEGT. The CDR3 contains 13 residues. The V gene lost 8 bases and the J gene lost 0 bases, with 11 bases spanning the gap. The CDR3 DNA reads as TGTGCCAGCGGACAAACCCTCTCCTACGAGCAGTACGTC. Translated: CASGQTLSYEQYV.

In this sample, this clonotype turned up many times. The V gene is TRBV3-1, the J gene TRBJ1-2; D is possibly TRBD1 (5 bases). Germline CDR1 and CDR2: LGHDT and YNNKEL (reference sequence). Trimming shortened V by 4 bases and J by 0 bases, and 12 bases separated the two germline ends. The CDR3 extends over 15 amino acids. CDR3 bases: TGTGCCAGCAGCCCGGTTGGGGGTACTAACTATGGCTACACCTTC. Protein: CASSPVGGTNYGYTF.

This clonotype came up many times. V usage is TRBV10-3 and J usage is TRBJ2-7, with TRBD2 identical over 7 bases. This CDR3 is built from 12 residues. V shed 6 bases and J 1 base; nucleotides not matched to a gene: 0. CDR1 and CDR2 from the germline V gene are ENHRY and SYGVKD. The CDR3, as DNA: TGTGCCATCAGCGGGGGGTCCTACGAGCAGTACTTC. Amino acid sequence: CAISGGSYEQYF.

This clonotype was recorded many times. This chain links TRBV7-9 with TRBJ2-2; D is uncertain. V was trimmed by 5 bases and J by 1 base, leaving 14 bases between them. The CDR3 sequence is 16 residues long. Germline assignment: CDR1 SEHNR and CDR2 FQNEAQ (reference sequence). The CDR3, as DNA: TGTGCCAGCAGCCCACCCGGAGACAAGAACACCGGGGAGCTGTTTTTT. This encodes CASSPPGDKNTGELFF. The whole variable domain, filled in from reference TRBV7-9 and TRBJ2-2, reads DTGVSQNPRHKITKRGQNVTFRCDPISEHNRLYWYRQTLGQGPEFLTYFQNEAQLEKSRLLSDRFSAERPKGSFSTLEIQRTEQGDSAMYLCASSPPGDKNTGELFFGEGSRLTVL.

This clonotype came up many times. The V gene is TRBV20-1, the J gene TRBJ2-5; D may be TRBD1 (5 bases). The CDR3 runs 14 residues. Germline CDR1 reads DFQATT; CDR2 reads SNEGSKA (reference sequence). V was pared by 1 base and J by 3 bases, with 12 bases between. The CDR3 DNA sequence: TGCAGTGCTAGAGTTTTCGACAGAGAAGAGACCCAGTACTTC. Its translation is CSARVFDREETQYF.

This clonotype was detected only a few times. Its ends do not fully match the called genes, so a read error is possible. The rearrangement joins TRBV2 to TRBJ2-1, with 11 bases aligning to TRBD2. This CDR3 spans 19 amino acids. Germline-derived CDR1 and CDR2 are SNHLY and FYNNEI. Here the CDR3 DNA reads TGTGCCTGCAGTTTTTCTTCGGGACTAGCGGTGGCTTCCTACAATGAGCAGTTCTTC. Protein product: CACSFSSGLAVASYNEQFF.

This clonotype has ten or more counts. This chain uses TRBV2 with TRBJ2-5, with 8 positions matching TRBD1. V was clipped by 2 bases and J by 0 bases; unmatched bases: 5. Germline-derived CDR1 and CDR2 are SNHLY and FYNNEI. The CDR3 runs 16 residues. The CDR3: CASSESGTGYQETQYF. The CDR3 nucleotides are TGTGCCAGCAGTGAATCCGGGACAGGCTACCAAGAGACCCAGTACTTC.

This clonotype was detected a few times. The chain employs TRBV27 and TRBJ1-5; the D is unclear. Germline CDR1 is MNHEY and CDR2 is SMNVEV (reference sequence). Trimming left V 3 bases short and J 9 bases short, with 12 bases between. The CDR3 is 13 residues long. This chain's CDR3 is CASSFYALGPQHF. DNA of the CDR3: TGTGCCAGCAGTTTTTACGCTCTGGGGCCCCAGCATTTT.

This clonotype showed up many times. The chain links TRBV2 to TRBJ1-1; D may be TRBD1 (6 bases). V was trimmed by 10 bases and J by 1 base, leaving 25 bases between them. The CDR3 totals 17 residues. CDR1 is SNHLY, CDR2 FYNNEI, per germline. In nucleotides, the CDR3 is TGTGCCACCGACCGGGGGGGCGGTCGATTGGAGAACACTGAAGCTTTCTTT. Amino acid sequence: CATDRGGGRLENTEAFF.

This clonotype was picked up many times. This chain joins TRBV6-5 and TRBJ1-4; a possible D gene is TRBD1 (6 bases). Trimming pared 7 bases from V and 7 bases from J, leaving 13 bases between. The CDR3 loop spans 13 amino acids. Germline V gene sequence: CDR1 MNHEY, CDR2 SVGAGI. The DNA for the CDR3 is TGTGCCAGCACCTCGGGGGGCGGTGAAAAACTGTTTTTT. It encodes CASTSGGGEKLFF.

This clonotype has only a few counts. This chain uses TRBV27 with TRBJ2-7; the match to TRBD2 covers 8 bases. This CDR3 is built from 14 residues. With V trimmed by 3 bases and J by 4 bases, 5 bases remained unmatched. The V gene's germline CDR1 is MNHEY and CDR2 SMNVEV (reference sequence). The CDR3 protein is CASSLSGGGYEQYV. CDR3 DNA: TGTGCCAGCAGTTTGTCGGGGGGGGGGTACGAGCAGTACGTC.

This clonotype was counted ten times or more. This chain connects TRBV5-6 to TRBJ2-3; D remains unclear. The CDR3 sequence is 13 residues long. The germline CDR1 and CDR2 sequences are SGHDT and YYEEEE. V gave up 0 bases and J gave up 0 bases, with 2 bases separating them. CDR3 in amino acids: CASSLGSTDTQYF. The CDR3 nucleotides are TGTGCCAGCAGCTTGGGGAGCACAGATACGCAGTATTTT.

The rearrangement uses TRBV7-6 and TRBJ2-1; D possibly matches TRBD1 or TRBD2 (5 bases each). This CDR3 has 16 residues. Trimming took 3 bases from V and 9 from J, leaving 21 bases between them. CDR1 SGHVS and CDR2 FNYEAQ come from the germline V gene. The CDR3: CASSFAVEGPGGEQFF. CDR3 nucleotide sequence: TGTGCCAGCAGCTTTGCCGTTGAGGGGCCGGGTGGTGAGCAGTTCTTC.

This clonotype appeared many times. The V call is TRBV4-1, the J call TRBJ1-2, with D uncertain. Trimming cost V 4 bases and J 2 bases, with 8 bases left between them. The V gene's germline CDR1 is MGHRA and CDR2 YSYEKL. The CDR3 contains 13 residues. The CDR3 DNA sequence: TGCGCCAGCAGCCCGCGGCAGAACTATGGCTACACCTTC. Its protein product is CASSPRQNYGYTF.

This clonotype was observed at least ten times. The CDR3 region has the DNA TGTGCCAGCAATGCAGGGGCCGGGAACGAGCAGTACTTC. This sequence encodes CASNAGAGNEQYF. This chain uses TRBV6-1 with TRBJ2-7; D might be TRBD1 (6 bases). The germline CDR1 and CDR2 sequences are MNHNS and SASEGT. The V end lost 7 bases, the J end lost 5 bases, and 15 bases lay between the germline ends. The length of the CDR3 is 13 residues.

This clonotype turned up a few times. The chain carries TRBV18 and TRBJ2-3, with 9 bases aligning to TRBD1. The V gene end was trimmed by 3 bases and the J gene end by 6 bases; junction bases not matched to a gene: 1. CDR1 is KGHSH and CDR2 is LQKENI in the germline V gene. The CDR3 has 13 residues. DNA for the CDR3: TGTGCCAGCTCACCTGGACAGGGGGATACGCAGTATTTT. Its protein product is CASSPGQGDTQYF.

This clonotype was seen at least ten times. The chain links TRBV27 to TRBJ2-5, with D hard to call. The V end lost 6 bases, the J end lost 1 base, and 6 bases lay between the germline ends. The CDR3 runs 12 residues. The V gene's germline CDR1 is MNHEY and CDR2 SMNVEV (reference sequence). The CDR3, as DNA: TGTGCCAGCAGGGGCCTCCAAGAGACCCAGTACTTC. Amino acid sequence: CASRGLQETQYF.

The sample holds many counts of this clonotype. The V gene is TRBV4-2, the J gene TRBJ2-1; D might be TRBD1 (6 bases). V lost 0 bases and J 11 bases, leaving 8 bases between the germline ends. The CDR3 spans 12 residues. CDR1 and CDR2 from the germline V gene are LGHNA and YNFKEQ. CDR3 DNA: TGTGCCAGCAGCCAAGAGGGGACAAAGCAGTTCTTC. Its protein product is CASSQEGTKQFF.